This paragraph covers one T cell receptor beta chain sequence. Antigen specificity is unknown. Assay used: immunoSEQ multiplex PCR; TCRdb lists only in-frame clones, some missing. The sample contains approximately 480,000 clones, 75% to 80% of which appear only once. Unsorted samples used about 90 million PBMCs for genomic DNA. The CDR3 extends over 15 amino acids. V dropped 3 bases and J dropped 1 base, with 12 bases sitting between them. Germline-derived CDR1 and CDR2 are SEHNR and FQNEAQ (reference sequence). The data originate from a study of shared clonotypes between healthy human individuals. Study-wide results and caveats: Specimens sampled were limited to blood, with tissue repertoires likely differing. Donors were few, which limited the genetic and exposure-history diversity represented.

This TCR derives from a woman aged 40 to 50 in good health. Some clones in this sample may be carry-over from other donors' samples. V is TRBV7-9 and J is TRBJ1-1; no definite D call. The sample was PBMCs. The CDR3 loop is CASSFGPYSNTEAFF. CDR3 DNA sequence: TGTGCCAGCAGCTTTGGACCCTACTCGAACACTGAAGCTTTCTTT.